These 23 T cell receptor beta chains originate from one sample sequenced in a study of OX40 agonist ivuxolimab in advanced cancers. Method: immunoSEQ multiplex PCR; TCRdb's copy keeps in-frame clones and lacks some. This sample yields some 70,000 clones, of which less than 90% are seen a single time; around 0.98% belongs to the top ten. The input for sequencing was CD4+ or CD8+ T cells sorted from blood, taken in a trial of the OX40 agonist ivuxolimab. These receptors came from an adult with an advanced solid tumor such as melanoma, head and neck, liver or kidney cancer.

The chain couples TRBV18 to TRBJ2-7, with D perhaps TRBD1 (6 bases). Per germline, CDR1 KGHSH and CDR2 LQKENI. V was shortened by 1 base and J by 7 bases, with 23 bases between the two germline ends. The CDR3 covers 17 residues. The chain's CDR3 is CASSPRLLGAGVEEQYF. Written as DNA, the CDR3 is TGTGCCAGCTCACCACGGCTCCTCGGGGCAGGGGTAGAAGAGCAGTACTTC.

The J gene is TRBJ2-6, the V gene TRBV19, with unresolved D. The CDR3 is 14 residues long. CDR1 LNHDA and CDR2 SQIVND come from the germline V gene (reference sequence). V was clipped by 7 bases and J by 2 bases, with 9 bases between them. CDR3 amino acids: CASKDGPGANVLTF. CDR3 coding DNA: TGTGCCAGTAAAGACGGGCCTGGGGCCAACGTCCTGACTTTC.

This clone was observed a single time. The CDR3 DNA follows: TGCGCCAGCAGCCAAGGTCTGCCCTCGAACTCCTACGAGCAGTACTTC. This encodes CASSQGLPSNSYEQYF. V gene TRBV4-1 combines with J gene TRBJ2-7; D not resolved. The V end lost 1 base, the J end lost 0 bases, and 13 bases lay between the germline ends. Germline CDR1 reads MGHRA; CDR2 reads YSYEKL. This CDR3 has 16 residues.

The CDR3 nucleotides read TGTGCCAGCAGCATTAGACAGGGGGCAGTCACCATATATTTT. Protein sequence: CASSIRQGAVTIYF. The chain recombines TRBV11-2 with TRBJ1-3, with 10 bases that match TRBD1. V lost 5 bases, J lost 9 bases, and 7 bases stayed unmatched. The CDR3 consists of 14 residues. From germline, CDR1 is SGHAT and CDR2 FQNNGV.

Only a few counts were recorded for this clone. V gene TRBV11-3 combines with J gene TRBJ2-5, with no clear D. Germline CDR1 is SGHNT and CDR2 is YENEEA. This CDR3 is built from 15 residues. V gave up 0 bases and J gave up 3 bases, with 11 bases separating them. The CDR3 sequence is CASSLDRGRKETQYF. Here the CDR3 DNA reads TGTGCCAGCAGCTTAGATCGTGGCAGAAAAGAGACCCAGTACTTC.

The chain recombines TRBV5-1 with TRBJ1-3, with D tentatively TRBD1 (6 bases). Trimming stripped 3 bases from V and 2 bases from J, with 9 bases between. Per the germline V gene, CDR1 is SGHRS and CDR2 is YFSETQ. The CDR3 spans 14 residues. The CDR3: CASSSWGPGNTIYF. CDR3 DNA sequence: TGCGCCAGCAGCTCCTGGGGGCCTGGAAACACCATATATTTT.

The chain combines TRBV5-4 with TRBJ2-1; 15 bases are shared with TRBD2. This CDR3 has 16 residues. Per germline, CDR1 SGHNT and CDR2 YYREEE (reference sequence). Germline trimming cut 4 bases from V and 4 bases from J; bases unmatched to any gene: 3. The CDR3 DNA sequence: TGTGCCAGCAGCATGGGACTAGCGGGGGGTTACAATGAGCAGTTCTTC. This codes for CASSMGLAGGYNEQFF.

The chain combines TRBV11-2 with TRBJ2-2; D may be TRBD1 (5 bases). The CDR3 is made up of 13 amino acids. V was trimmed by 2 bases and J by 4 bases, leaving 5 bases between them. CDR1 SGHAT and CDR2 FQNNGV come from the germline V gene. The CDR3 DNA sequence: TGTGCCAGCAGCTTAAGGGGCACCGGGGAGCTGTTTTTT. Protein product: CASSLRGTGELFF.

This clone has a single count. The rearrangement links TRBV13 to TRBJ2-1; D is possibly TRBD1 or TRBD2 (5 bases each). This CDR3 is 14 amino acids long. Germline CDR1 is PRHDT and CDR2 is FYEKMQ (reference sequence). The germline V and J ends were trimmed by 3 bases and 0 bases, with 6 bases remaining between them. In DNA form, the CDR3 reads TGTGCCAGCAGCTTTGGGACCTCCTACAATGAGCAGTTCTTC. Protein: CASSFGTSYNEQFF.

V usage is TRBV5-4 and J usage is TRBJ2-1, with 8 positions matching TRBD1. The ends lost 5 bases at V and 8 bases at J; junction bases unmatched: 12. CDR3 size: 15 residues. Germline V gives CDR1 SGHNT, CDR2 YYREEE (reference sequence). CDR3 in amino acids: CASRGSSAGGYEQFF. The CDR3 bases are TGTGCCAGCAGGGGGTCCTCGGCAGGGGGCTATGAGCAGTTCTTC.

Only one count was recorded for this clone. The chain recombines TRBV6-6 with TRBJ1-2; D is perhaps TRBD1 (5 bases). There are 13 residues in the CDR3. The germline V gene encodes CDR1 MNHNY and CDR2 SVGAGI (reference sequence). V was shortened by 6 bases and J by 3 bases, with 11 bases between the two germline ends. CDR3 sequence (DNA): TGTGCCAGCAGCCCCGACAGCTACTATGGCTACACCTTC. This gives the protein CASSPDSYYGYTF.

The chain employs TRBV7-9 and TRBJ2-2; 8 nucleotides line up with TRBD1. With 5 bases clipped from V and 0 bases from J, the junction kept 5 bases outside the gene matches. This CDR3 spans 16 amino acids. The V gene's germline CDR1 is SEHNR and CDR2 FQNEAQ (reference sequence). The CDR3 coding sequence is TGTGCCAGCAGCCGCACAGGGGGTGCGAACACCGGGGAGCTGTTTTTT. Translating it yields CASSRTGGANTGELFF.

The chain has TRBV10-1 and TRBJ2-3; TRBD2 matches at 12 bases. Losses at the gene ends were 10 bases for V and 2 bases for J; bases not matched to a gene: 19. The CDR3 is 19 amino acids. Germline CDR1 is WNHNN and CDR2 is SYGVQD (reference sequence). The CDR3 DNA sequence: TGCGCCACGGAGGGGGAAGTCCTAACTAGCGGGGGGACCACAGATACGCAGTATTTT. Its protein product is CATEGEVLTSGGTTDTQYF.

V is TRBV28 and J is TRBJ1-5; 8 bases fit TRBD1. The germline V gene has CDR1 MDHEN and CDR2 SYDVKM. With V trimmed by 5 bases and J by 2 bases, 5 bases remained unmatched. The length of the CDR3 is 15 residues. The CDR3 reads CASSALGQGNQPQHF. The CDR3 nucleotides are TGTGCCAGCAGTGCTCTGGGACAGGGCAATCAGCCCCAGCATTTT.

About this clone itself: Germline and junction disagree at one end, which may indicate a read error. The V call is TRBV28, the J call TRBJ2-1, with 9 positions matching TRBD2. The CDR3 is 15 amino acids. CDR1 is MDHEN, CDR2 SYDVKM, per germline. The CDR3 DNA is TGTGCCAGCAGTTTAGGTGGAGTGGGGCTAGCGGGAAGGCTCTTC. Encoded protein: CASSLGGVGLAGRLF. Combining the CDR3 with reference TRBV28 and TRBJ2-1 gives the whole variable domain DVKVTQSSRYLVKRTGEKVFLECVQDMDHENMFWYRQDPGLGLRLIYFSYDVKMKEKGDIPEGYSVSREKKERFSLILESASTNQTSMYLCASSLGGVGLAGRLFGPGTRLTVL.

V and J are TRBV7-3 and TRBJ1-6; D not certain. Germline V gene lookup returns CDR1 SGHTA and CDR2 FQGTGA. CDR3 length equals 14 residues. Trimming cost V 9 bases and J 12 bases, with 21 bases left between them. The CDR3 region is CARGPLPGVRPLHF. Written as DNA, the CDR3 is TGTGCCAGGGGTCCATTACCCGGGGTCAGACCCCTCCACTTT.

V and J are TRBV7-3 and TRBJ2-1; D is unclear. V lost 5 bases to trimming and J lost 8 bases, with 16 bases between them. The CDR3 sequence is 14 residues long. Germline values: CDR1 SGHTA, CDR2 FQGTGA. This chain's CDR3 is CASSPRLGFDEQFF. As DNA, the CDR3 is TGTGCCAGCAGCCCCAGGCTTGGGTTCGATGAGCAGTTCTTC.

The V gene is TRBV4-2, the J gene TRBJ2-5; the D gene is possibly TRBD2 (7 bases). Germline V gene data show CDR1 as LGHNA and CDR2 as YNFKEQ. The CDR3 spans 15 residues. V shed 4 bases and J shed 5 bases, with 17 bases lying between them. The CDR3 nucleotides read TGTGCCAGCAGCCGCTCCCGGGGGGCCGAGGAGACCCAGTACTTC. This translates into CASSRSRGAEETQYF.

The V call is TRBV5-1, the J call TRBJ2-6, with 8 positions matching TRBD1. Germline CDR1 is SGHRS and CDR2 is YFSETQ. The CDR3 loop spans 19 amino acids. J was trimmed by 0 bases and V by 2 bases; bases with no gene match: 10. The CDR3 region is CASSLLPQGAFSGANVLTF. CDR3 DNA sequence: TGCGCCAGCAGCTTATTACCCCAGGGGGCATTCTCTGGGGCCAACGTCCTGACTTTC.

This clone was seen only once. This sample includes further DNA sequences coding for the same CDR3. This chain uses TRBV19 with TRBJ1-1; D unclear. Germline values: CDR1 LNHDA, CDR2 SQIVND (reference sequence). This CDR3 has 13 amino acids. V dropped 3 bases and J dropped 1 base, with 6 bases sitting between them. CDR3 amino acids: CASSIGGNTEAFF. The CDR3, as DNA: TGTGCCAGTAGTATTGGTGGGAACACTGAAGCTTTCTTT.

This chain joins TRBV28 and TRBJ2-1; D unresolved. This CDR3 region has 12 residues. From germline, CDR1 is MDHEN and CDR2 SYDVKM. The V end lost 5 bases, the J end lost 4 bases, and 6 bases lay between the germline ends. In nucleotides, the CDR3 is TGTGCCAGCAGTCGTAATTACAATGAGCAGTTCTTC. This gives the protein CASSRNYNEQFF.

J is TRBJ1-3 and V is TRBV7-8; weak D call: TRBD1 (6 bases). The CDR3 length is 15 residues. The germline CDR1 and CDR2 sequences are SGHVS and FQNEAQ. V lost 3 bases and J 2 bases, leaving 11 bases between the germline ends. The DNA for the CDR3 is TGTGCCAGCAGCTTGAGGGGGAGTGCTGGAAACACCATATATTTT. It specifies CASSLRGSAGNTIYF.

The J gene is TRBJ2-5, the V gene TRBV27; TRBD2 is a possible D gene (6 bases). Trimming left V 6 bases short and J 5 bases short, with 22 bases between. CDR1 and CDR2 from the germline V gene are MNHEY and SMNVEV (reference sequence). The CDR3 consists of 16 residues. DNA of the CDR3: TGTGCCAGCAGGAGACGCTCTCCTAGCGCAGAGGAGACCCAGTACTTC. This translates into CASRRRSPSAEETQYF.